Below are 17 T cell receptor beta chains sequenced from a single sample in a study of blood T cell repertoires in COVID-19 (dated by TCRdb to about 2020). The library was obtained by the immunoSEQ multiplex PCR assay. TCRdb took over this immuneACCESS table, retaining in-frame rearrangements with V and J assigned. Such tables are incomplete; in checked studies, under half of the missing clones stem from an unresolved V gene, and the remainder is unexplained. This sample has a few hundred thousand clones in its table, and 70% to 90% of those were observed once. The ten largest make up nearly 2% of the sample. Sequenced sample: peripheral blood. These receptors were collected from a man younger than 40 with active or convalescent COVID-19.

The chain couples TRBV19 to TRBJ2-2; 10 nucleotides align to TRBD2. Unmatched junction bases numbered 4, after V lost 6 bases and J lost 0 bases. CDR1 LNHDA and CDR2 SQIVND come from the germline V gene (reference sequence). The CDR3 totals 16 residues. CDR3 nucleotides: TGTGCCAGTAGGATAACTAGCGGGGCGAACACCGGGGAGCTGTTTTTT. Residues: CASRITSGANTGELFF.

Points on this clone: Distinct nucleotide sequences in the sample also encode this CDR3. The genes are TRBV9 and TRBJ2-5, with D hard to call. V was trimmed by 2 bases and J by 2 bases, leaving 7 bases between them. Germline V lookup: CDR1 SGDLS, CDR2 YYNGEE. The CDR3 has 13 residues. The DNA for the CDR3 is TGTGCCAGCAGCGTGGGCCAGCAAGAGACCCAGTACTTC. The encoded protein is CASSVGQQETQYF.

This clone was detected only once. V and J are TRBV9 and TRBJ1-6, with a tentative D call TRBD1 (6 bases). Trimming stripped 0 bases from V and 10 bases from J, with 20 bases between. Germline values: CDR1 SGDLS, CDR2 YYNGEE. This CDR3 spans 17 amino acids. Here the CDR3 DNA reads TGTGCCAGCAGCGTAGGATTGGTTGGGGGCCTGGGATCACCCCTCCACTTT. Its translation: CASSVGLVGGLGSPLHF.

The chain links TRBV3-1 (or the pseudogene TRBV3-2) to TRBJ2-7; TRBD1 matches at 8 bases. The ends lost 9 bases at V and 7 bases at J; junction bases unmatched: 5. The CDR3 covers 11 residues. Germline assignment: CDR1 LGHDT and CDR2 YNNKEL (reference sequence). The CDR3 DNA sequence: TGTGCCAGAACCGGGACAGGAGAGCAGTACTTC. Translation: CARTGTGEQYF.

The chain couples TRBV6-2 or TRBV6-3 to TRBJ2-5; tentatively, D is TRBD1 (6 bases). Germline CDR1 reads MNHEY; CDR2 reads SVGEGT. The CDR3 runs to 14 residues. Trimming pared 2 bases from V and 1 base from J, leaving 8 bases between. CDR3 loop: CASSYGGPQETQYF. CDR3 sequence (DNA): TGTGCCAGCAGTTACGGGGGCCCCCAAGAGACCCAGTACTTC.

V gene TRBV3-1 (or the pseudogene TRBV3-2) combines with J gene TRBJ2-1; 9 bases line up with TRBD2. This CDR3 is 15 amino acids long. Germline-derived CDR1 and CDR2 are LGHDT and YNNKEL (reference sequence). V trimming: 5 bases; J trimming: 2 bases; junction bases outside the gene matches: 4. The CDR3 sequence: CASSNQRGAYNEQFF. In DNA, the CDR3 is TGTGCCAGCAGCAACCAGCGGGGGGCCTACAATGAGCAGTTCTTC.

The chain uses TRBV15 and TRBJ1-1; no clear D. The germline V gene has CDR1 LNHNV and CDR2 YYDKDF (reference sequence). The CDR3 loop spans 15 amino acids. V lost 0 bases to trimming and J lost 0 bases, with 8 bases between them. The CDR3 here is CATSRDYTLNTEAFF. The CDR3, as DNA: TGTGCCACCAGCAGAGATTACACATTGAACACTGAAGCTTTCTTT. Full variable domain (outside the CDR3, taken from reference TRBV15 and TRBJ1-1): DAMVIQNPRYQVTQFGKPVTLSCSQTLNHNVMYWYQQKSSQAPKLLFHYYDKDFNNEADTPDNFQSRRPNTSFCFLDIRSPGLGDTAMYLCATSRDYTLNTEAFFGQGTRLTVV.

The chain employs TRBV11-2 and TRBJ1-2; TRBD1 is a possible D gene (6 bases). The CDR3 has 18 amino acids. Per the germline V gene, CDR1 is SGHAT and CDR2 is FQNNGV. Deletions cut 1 base from V and 7 bases from J, with 25 bases between. The DNA for the CDR3 is TGTGCCAGCAGCTTAGGGGGGACCCCCGACAGGATCTATTCTGGCTACACCTTC. Translated: CASSLGGTPDRIYSGYTF. Full variable domain (remainder filled in from reference TRBV11-2 and TRBJ1-2): EAGVAQSPRYKIIEKRQSVAFWCNPISGHATLYWYQQILGQGPKLLIQFQNNGVVDDSQLPKDRFSAERLKGVDSTLKIQPAKLEDSAVYLCASSLGGTPDRIYSGYTFGSGTRLTVV.

J is TRBJ1-5 and V is TRBV13; 7 nucleotides align to TRBD1. The V gene's germline CDR1 is PRHDT and CDR2 FYEKMQ (reference sequence). With 0 bases clipped from V and 4 bases from J, the junction kept 3 bases outside the gene matches. This CDR3 has 15 amino acids. The CDR3, as DNA: TGTGCCAGCAGCTTAGGCACGGGACAGAATCAGCCCCAGCATTTT. Its protein product is CASSLGTGQNQPQHF.

This sequence joins TRBV9 and TRBJ2-4; 9 bases are a match to TRBD2. The CDR3 extends over 18 amino acids. V lost 0 bases to trimming and J lost 4 bases; unmatched junction nucleotides: 11. Per the germline V gene, CDR1 is SGDLS and CDR2 is YYNGEE. The CDR3 is CASSVATGTSIWKNIQYF. CDR3 nucleotide sequence: TGTGCCAGCAGCGTAGCTACGGGGACTAGCATTTGGAAAAACATTCAGTACTTC.

The chain couples TRBV15 to TRBJ1-1; TRBD1 might be the D (5 bases). Deletions cut 3 bases from V and 1 base from J, with 12 bases between. The CDR3 runs 15 residues. In germline, CDR1 is LNHNV, CDR2 YYDKDF (reference sequence). The CDR3 spells CATSSPPGGNTEAFF. The CDR3 bases are TGTGCCACCAGCAGTCCCCCGGGGGGGAACACTGAAGCTTTCTTT.

The gene calls are TRBV4-2 and TRBJ1-2; D is unresolved. CDR1 is LGHNA and CDR2 is YNFKEQ in the germline V gene. The CDR3 loop spans 17 amino acids. V dropped 0 bases and J dropped 5 bases, with 19 bases sitting between them. The CDR3: CASSQDRAGFQFYGYTF. The CDR3 DNA is TGTGCCAGCAGCCAAGATCGCGCGGGATTCCAGTTTTATGGCTACACCTTC.

There are a few counts of this clone. This rearrangement joins TRBV28 to TRBJ1-5; 9 nucleotides match TRBD1. CDR1 and CDR2 from the germline V gene are MDHEN and SYDVKM. V dropped 6 bases and J dropped 6; count of bases not matched to a gene: 9. The CDR3 spans 15 residues. CDR3 loop: CASSPQGAMGQPQHF. The CDR3 region has the DNA TGTGCCAGCAGCCCACAGGGGGCAATGGGTCAGCCCCAGCATTTT.

The chain combines TRBV6-2 or TRBV6-3 with TRBJ2-5; the match to TRBD2 covers 7 bases. Trimming removed 2 bases from V and 5 bases from J; junction bases left unmatched: 11. This CDR3 contains 16 residues. Germline CDR1 MNHEY, CDR2 SVGEGT. The CDR3: CASSYADSGGYETQYF. For the CDR3, the DNA is TGTGCCAGCAGTTACGCAGACTCGGGGGGATACGAGACCCAGTACTTC.

The chain is built from TRBV6-9 and TRBJ1-5, with D unclear. Germline CDR1 is MNHGY and CDR2 is SVAAGI. CDR3 length: 14 amino acids. The germline V and J ends were trimmed by 4 bases and 5 bases, with 12 bases remaining between them. This CDR3 is CASSSLRRHQPQHF. DNA for the CDR3: TGTGCCAGCAGTTCACTGAGGCGTCATCAGCCCCAGCATTTT.

This rearrangement joins TRBV19 to TRBJ1-5, with D possibly being TRBD1 (6 bases). CDR1 is LNHDA and CDR2 is SQIVND in the germline V gene (reference sequence). V shed 4 bases and J shed 5 bases, with 15 bases lying between them. There are 15 residues in the CDR3. CDR3 coding DNA: TGTGCCAGTAGTAGAGAACAGGGACCTTATCAGCCCCAGCATTTT. Its protein product is CASSREQGPYQPQHF.

Notes on this clone: In the same sample, other DNA sequences code for this CDR3. This rearrangement joins TRBV3-1 (or the pseudogene TRBV3-2) to TRBJ1-5, with 7 positions matching TRBD1. V trimming: 1 base; J trimming: 2 bases; junction bases outside the gene matches: 2. This CDR3 region has 15 residues. Germline V gives CDR1 LGHDT, CDR2 YNNKEL (reference sequence). CDR3 DNA sequence: TGTGCCAGCAGCCAAGGAGGGACAGGCAATCAGCCCCAGCATTTT. Translating it yields CASSQGGTGNQPQHF.